This TCR beta chain was recorded in a study of human T cells and chemical hapten exposure. The wider study: Per-sample variation in TCR yield stemmed mainly from small pooled library volume differences.

Individual cDNA molecules received unique molecular identifiers in the library. In the authors' methods: Samples contained a median of roughly 96,000 TCRs, with a range of 23,224 to 690,600. TCRdb itself ran the RACE reads through MiXCR, one entry per CDR3 protein. These V and J calls are TCRdb output, not the study's own analysis. The data hold over 85,000 distinct CDR3 sequences, with about 8.6% observed a single time. Notes on the study in general: TCRs exceeding a frequency of 1 in 1000 stayed unchanged under DPC sensitization.

Described time point: healthy volunteer bleed at 2 weeks. Unfractionated whole blood yielded the extracted total RNA. Per the germline V gene, CDR1 is SGDLS and CDR2 is YYNGEE. The germline V and J ends were trimmed by 4 bases and 6 bases, with 17 bases remaining between them. This CDR3 has 14 residues. Only a few counts were recorded for this clonotype. Its antigen is unknown. Material for sequencing was whole blood. The TCR originated in a female donor in good health. Some clones in this sample may be carry-over from other donors' samples. The chain employs TRBV9 and TRBJ2-7, with a tentative D call TRBD2 (7 bases). In DNA form, the CDR3 reads TGTGCCAGCAGCCCGAGGGGAGGGGGTGGCGAGCAGTACTTC. It yields the protein CASSPRGGGGEQYF.